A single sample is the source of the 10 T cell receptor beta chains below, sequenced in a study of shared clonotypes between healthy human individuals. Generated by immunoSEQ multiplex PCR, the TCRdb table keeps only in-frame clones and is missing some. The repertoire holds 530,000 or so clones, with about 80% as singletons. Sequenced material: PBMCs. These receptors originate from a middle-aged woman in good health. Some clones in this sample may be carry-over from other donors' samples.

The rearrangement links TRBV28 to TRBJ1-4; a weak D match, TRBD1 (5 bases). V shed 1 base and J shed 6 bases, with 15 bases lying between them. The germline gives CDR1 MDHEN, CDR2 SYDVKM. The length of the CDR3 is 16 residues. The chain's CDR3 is CASSLLGSGGYEKLFF. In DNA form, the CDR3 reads TGTGCCAGCAGTTTATTGGGCTCGGGGGGATATGAAAAACTGTTTTTT.

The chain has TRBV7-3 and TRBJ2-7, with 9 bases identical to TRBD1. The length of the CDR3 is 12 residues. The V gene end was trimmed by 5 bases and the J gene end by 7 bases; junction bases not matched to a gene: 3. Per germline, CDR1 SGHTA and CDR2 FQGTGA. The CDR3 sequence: CASSGTGNEQYF. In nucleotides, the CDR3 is TGTGCCAGCAGCGGGACAGGGAATGAGCAGTACTTC.

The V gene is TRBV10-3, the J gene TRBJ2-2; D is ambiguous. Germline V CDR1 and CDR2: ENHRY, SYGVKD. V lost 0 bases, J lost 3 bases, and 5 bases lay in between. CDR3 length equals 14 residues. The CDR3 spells CAISESTYTGELFF. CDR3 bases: TGTGCCATCAGTGAGTCGACGTACACCGGGGAGCTGTTTTTT.

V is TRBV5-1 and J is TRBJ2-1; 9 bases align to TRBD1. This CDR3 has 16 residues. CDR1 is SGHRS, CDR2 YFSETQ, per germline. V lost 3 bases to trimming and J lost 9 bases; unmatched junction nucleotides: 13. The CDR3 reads CASSSGQGRYSGEQFF. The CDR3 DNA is TGCGCCAGCAGCTCGGGACAGGGTCGTTACTCGGGTGAGCAGTTCTTC.

The CDR3 DNA sequence: TGTGCCAGCAGCGACCCCGGCAAGGTCTACGAGCAGTACTTC. Translated, it gives CASSDPGKVYEQYF. This chain connects TRBV11-2 to TRBJ2-7; D not resolved. In germline, CDR1 is SGHAT, CDR2 FQNNGV. This CDR3 has 14 amino acids. With 5 bases removed from V and 3 bases from J, the gap between germline ends came to 14 bases.

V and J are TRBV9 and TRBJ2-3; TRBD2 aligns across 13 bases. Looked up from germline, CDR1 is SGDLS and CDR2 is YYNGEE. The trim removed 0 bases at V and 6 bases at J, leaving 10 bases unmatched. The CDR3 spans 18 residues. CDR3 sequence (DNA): TGTGCCAGCAGCGTAGTCCCCTCACTAGCGGGAGGGGAGGATACGCAGTATTTT. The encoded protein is CASSVVPSLAGGEDTQYF.

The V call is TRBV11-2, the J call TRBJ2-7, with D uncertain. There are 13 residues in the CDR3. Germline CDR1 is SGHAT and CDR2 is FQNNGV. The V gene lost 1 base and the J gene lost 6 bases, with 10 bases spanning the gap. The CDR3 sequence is CASSLGPLFEQYF. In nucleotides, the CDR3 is TGTGCCAGCAGCTTAGGCCCCCTATTCGAGCAGTACTTC. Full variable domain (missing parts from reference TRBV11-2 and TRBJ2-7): EAGVAQSPRYKIIEKRQSVAFWCNPISGHATLYWYQQILGQGPKLLIQFQNNGVVDDSQLPKDRFSAERLKGVDSTLKIQPAKLEDSAVYLCASSLGPLFEQYFGPGTRLTVT.

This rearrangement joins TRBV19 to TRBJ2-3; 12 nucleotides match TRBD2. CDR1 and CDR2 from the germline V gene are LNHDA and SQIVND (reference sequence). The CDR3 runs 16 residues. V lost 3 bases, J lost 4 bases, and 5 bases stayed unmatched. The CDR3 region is CASSIGTSGFADTQYF. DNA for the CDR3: TGTGCCAGTAGTATCGGGACTAGCGGGTTTGCAGATACGCAGTATTTT.

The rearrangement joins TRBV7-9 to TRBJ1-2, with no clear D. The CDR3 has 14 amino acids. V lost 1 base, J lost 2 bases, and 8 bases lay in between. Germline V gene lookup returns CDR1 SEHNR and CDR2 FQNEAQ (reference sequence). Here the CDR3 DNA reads TGTGCCAGCAGCTTAGAGGGCAGGAACTATGGCTACACCTTC. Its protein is CASSLEGRNYGYTF. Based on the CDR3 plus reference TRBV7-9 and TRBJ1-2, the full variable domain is DTGVSQNPRHKITKRGQNVTFRCDPISEHNRLYWYRQTLGQGPEFLTYFQNEAQLEKSRLLSDRFSAERPKGSFSTLEIQRTEQGDSAMYLCASSLEGRNYGYTFGSGTRLTVV.

The CDR3 DNA reads as TGTGCCAGCAGTTTGGCCGGGGACCACTACGAGCAGTACTTC. This codes for CASSLAGDHYEQYF. The J gene is TRBJ2-7, the V gene TRBV28; D could derive from TRBD1 or TRBD2 (5 bases each). V was pared by 3 bases and J by 3 bases, with 12 bases between. CDR1 and CDR2 from the germline V gene are MDHEN and SYDVKM. CDR3 length: 14 amino acids.